The 21 T cell receptor beta chains reported below all come from one sample, sequenced in a study of T cell changes during pregnancy in multiple sclerosis. TCRdb's copy holds only in-frame clones and misses some; the assay was immunoSEQ multiplex PCR. This repertoire shows about 48,000 clones, 90% to 95% found once; its top ten account for over 0.4%. The sample was CD4+ T cells from peripheral blood mononuclear cells, taken in the first trimester of pregnancy. These receptors were obtained from a female donor with multiple sclerosis, enrolled in a pregnancy study.

The V and J genes are TRBV5-6 and TRBJ2-1; D possibly corresponds to TRBD1 (6 bases). V was shortened by 2 bases and J by 6 bases, with 12 bases between the two germline ends. Per the germline V gene, CDR1 is SGHDT and CDR2 is YYEEEE. The CDR3 runs to 14 residues. CDR3 in amino acids: CASSFTGRGNEQFF. For the CDR3, the DNA is TGTGCCAGCAGCTTCACAGGGAGAGGCAATGAGCAGTTCTTC.

This rearrangement joins TRBV27 to TRBJ1-6; possible D gene TRBD1, 5 bases. Trimming took off 4 bases at V and 8 bases at J, with 18 bases between the two ends. Germline assignment: CDR1 MNHEY and CDR2 SMNVEV (reference sequence). The CDR3 length is 16 residues. The CDR3 loop reads CASSWRPGLRDSPLHF. The CDR3 DNA reads as TGTGCCAGCAGTTGGCGTCCAGGGCTACGGGATTCACCCCTCCACTTT.

The chain recombines TRBV6-5 with TRBJ1-5; tentatively, D is TRBD1 (5 bases). Trimming stripped 0 bases from V and 7 bases from J, with 10 bases between. CDR1 and CDR2 from the germline V gene are MNHEY and SVGAGI. This CDR3 has 14 residues. CDR3 DNA: TGTGCCAGCAGTTACTCGGCAGGGCCCCAGCCCCAGCATTTT. Protein: CASSYSAGPQPQHF.

The V call is TRBV4-1, the J call TRBJ2-7; 9 bases map to TRBD2. The CDR3 spans 15 residues. Germline loops: CDR1 MGHRA, CDR2 YSYEKL. V lost 4 bases to trimming and J lost 1 base; unmatched junction nucleotides: 5. The CDR3 loop is CASSLQRGESYEQYF. The CDR3 bases are TGCGCCAGCAGCCTACAGCGGGGGGAGTCCTACGAGCAGTACTTC.

The chain combines TRBV5-6 with TRBJ1-5, with a weak D call TRBD1 (6 bases). V was cut by 1 base and J by 2 bases, with 13 bases left in between. CDR1 is SGHDT, CDR2 YYEEEE, per germline. This CDR3 comprises 16 residues. CDR3 sequence reads: CASSLPGDGGNQPQHF. CDR3 in DNA: TGTGCCAGCAGCTTGCCAGGGGATGGCGGCAATCAGCCCCAGCATTTT.

The J gene is TRBJ1-1, the V gene TRBV29-1; D gene ambiguous. The germline V gene has CDR1 SQVTM and CDR2 ANQGSEA. V was trimmed by 4 bases and J by 4 bases, leaving 13 bases between them. This CDR3 has 13 residues. CDR3 sequence reads: CSVGHGVSTEAFF. CDR3 nucleotide sequence: TGCAGCGTTGGACACGGGGTGAGCACTGAAGCTTTCTTT.

This rearrangement joins TRBV6-1 to TRBJ1-2, with 7 bases that match TRBD1. The V gene's germline CDR1 is MNHNS and CDR2 SASEGT. V shed 1 base and J 8 bases; nucleotides not matched to a gene: 4. CDR3 length: 13 residues. This chain's CDR3 is CASSEGQGEGYTF. In nucleotides, the CDR3 is TGTGCCAGCAGTGAAGGACAGGGAGAAGGCTACACCTTC.

The CDR3 region is CASSEFHRTAGYEQYF. In DNA, the CDR3 is TGTGCCAGCAGTGAATTTCACCGCACCGCGGGGTACGAGCAGTACTTC. The chain uses TRBV6-1 and TRBJ2-7; tentative D call: TRBD2 (6 bases). Germline V CDR1 and CDR2: MNHNS, SASEGT. The CDR3 runs to 16 residues. The V end lost 2 bases, the J end lost 4 bases, and 18 bases lay between the germline ends.

This clone was seen just once. The chain links TRBV21-1 to TRBJ2-6; the table gives TRBD2 as D, unverified against the DNA. TRBV21-1 is a pseudogene. CDR3 length: 22 residues. CDR3 DNA sequence: TGTGCCAGCACCGCGAGGCTTGGTCTCGCGGGGGGGCAACAGTCTGGGGCCAACGTCCTGACTTTC. It translates to CASTARLGLAGGQQSGANVLTF.

The V and J genes are TRBV27 and TRBJ2-2; 15 nucleotides agree with TRBD2. CDR1 is MNHEY, CDR2 SMNVEV, per germline (reference sequence). V was pared by 5 bases and J by 1 base, with 5 bases of the junction left unmatched. This CDR3 contains 18 residues. Here the CDR3 DNA reads TGTGCCAGCAGTCGACAGGGACTAGCGGGGGGGAACACCGGGGAGCTGTTTTTT. Residues: CASSRQGLAGGNTGELFF.

The chain recombines TRBV9 with TRBJ1-4; 7 positions agree with TRBD1. The CDR3 totals 14 residues. Trimming removed 3 bases from V and 4 bases from J; junction bases left unmatched: 3. CDR1 is SGDLS and CDR2 is YYNGEE in the germline V gene. The CDR3 region is CASSAGQFNEKLFF. The CDR3 coding sequence is TGTGCCAGCAGCGCGGGACAGTTTAATGAAAAACTGTTTTTT.

Comments on this clone: Sequence at one end of the junction differs from germline and may be a read error. V is TRBV7-7 and J is TRBJ2-5; TRBD1 agrees at 7 bases. CDR1 SSHAT and CDR2 FNYEAQ come from the germline V gene (reference sequence). This CDR3 is built from 17 residues. For the CDR3, the DNA is TGTGCTAGCAGCTTAGGGGGCACAGGCCCTGGAAAAGAGACCCAGTACTTC. Its protein product is CASSLGGTGPGKETQYF.

This rearrangement joins TRBV7-9 to TRBJ2-1; D uncertain. The CDR3 totals 14 residues. From germline, CDR1 is SEHNR and CDR2 FQNEAQ (reference sequence). Trimming cost V 0 bases and J 3 bases, with 6 bases left between them. In DNA, the CDR3 is TGTGCCAGCAGCTTAGCCCGCGACTACAATGAGCAGTTCTTC. This gives the protein CASSLARDYNEQFF. The full variable domain, rest sourced from reference TRBV7-9 and TRBJ2-1, is DTGVSQNPRHKITKRGQNVTFRCDPISEHNRLYWYRQTLGQGPEFLTYFQNEAQLEKSRLLSDRFSAERPKGSFSTLEIQRTEQGDSAMYLCASSLARDYNEQFFGPGTRLTVL.

This rearrangement joins TRBV2 to TRBJ1-5; TRBD1 might be the D (6 bases). Germline CDR1 reads SNHLY; CDR2 reads FYNNEI. The CDR3 consists of 16 residues. V lost 6 bases and J 4 bases, leaving 19 bases between the germline ends. CDR3 in amino acids: CASSQTGGGRNQPQHF. The CDR3 DNA reads TGTGCCAGCAGCCAAACTGGGGGGGGCCGAAATCAGCCCCAGCATTTT.

The V and J genes are TRBV5-4 and TRBJ2-5, with D possibly being TRBD1 (5 bases). Trimming shortened V by 2 bases and J by 0 bases, and 11 bases separated the two germline ends. The CDR3 extends over 15 amino acids. Looked up from germline, CDR1 is SGHNT and CDR2 is YYREEE (reference sequence). This chain's CDR3 is CASSFTGDNQETQYF. The DNA of the CDR3 is TGTGCCAGCAGCTTCACAGGAGACAACCAAGAGACCCAGTACTTC.

V is TRBV19 and J is TRBJ2-5, with unresolved D. Trimming shortened V by 5 bases and J by 1 base, and 8 bases separated the two germline ends. This CDR3 contains 13 residues. From germline, CDR1 is LNHDA and CDR2 SQIVND (reference sequence). The chain's CDR3 is CASSSHFQETQYF. CDR3 in DNA: TGTGCCAGTAGTTCCCATTTCCAAGAGACCCAGTACTTC.

This clone occurred once. The V call is TRBV2, the J call TRBJ2-2; no clear D gene. V lost 6 bases and J lost 6, with 5 bases in between. The CDR3 sequence is 11 residues long. Looked up from germline, CDR1 is SNHLY and CDR2 is FYNNEI. CDR3 sequence (DNA): TGTGCCAGCAGGGCGGCCGGGGAGCTGTTTTTT. Protein sequence: CASRAAGELFF.

J is TRBJ2-3 and V is TRBV7-3; the D is unclear. V lost 8 bases to trimming and J lost 2 bases, with 14 bases between them. Germline V gives CDR1 SGHTA, CDR2 FQGTGA. This CDR3 contains 14 residues. The chain's CDR3 is CASALSLHTDTQYF. Written as DNA, the CDR3 is TGTGCCAGCGCCCTAAGTCTGCACACAGATACGCAGTATTTT.

The chain has TRBV5-1 and TRBJ2-5; the D gene is possibly TRBD1 (6 bases). Trimming left V 5 bases short and J 5 bases short, with 19 bases between. The CDR3 consists of 15 residues. Per germline, CDR1 SGHRS and CDR2 YFSETQ. The CDR3 reads CASRKPGGVGETQYF. The CDR3 nucleotides read TGCGCCAGCAGGAAACCTGGGGGCGTCGGGGAGACCCAGTACTTC.

This chain connects TRBV27 to TRBJ2-1; 10 bases match TRBD2. The CDR3 length is 14 residues. CDR1 and CDR2 from the germline V gene are MNHEY and SMNVEV (reference sequence). The V segment lost 4 bases and the J segment 8 bases; nucleotides outside the gene matches: 5. CDR3 protein: CASSSSGGAYEQFF. The DNA for the CDR3 is TGTGCCAGCAGTTCCAGCGGGGGGGCCTATGAGCAGTTCTTC.

The rearrangement uses TRBV30 and TRBJ1-2, with a tentative D call TRBD1 (5 bases). The germline V and J ends were trimmed by 4 bases and 4 bases, with 10 bases remaining between them. CDR1 is GTSNPN, CDR2 SVGIG, per germline (reference sequence). The CDR3 totals 12 residues. The chain's CDR3 is CAWKTGSYGYTF. The CDR3 DNA sequence: TGTGCCTGGAAAACAGGAAGCTATGGCTACACCTTC.